Listed here are 14 T cell receptor beta chains from one sample, sequenced in a study of blood T cell repertoires in COVID-19. Assay used: immunoSEQ multiplex PCR; TCRdb lists only in-frame clones, some missing. The sample consists of 200,000 to 250,000 clones, 84% of them appearing once. Sequencing input: PBMCs or T cells enriched from blood (not recorded which). The receptors here all came from a man between 60 and 75 years old who had recovered from COVID-19.

The chain recombines TRBV14 with TRBJ1-2, with 8 bases aligning to TRBD1. J lost 4 bases, V lost 2 bases, and 9 bases had no gene match. Germline V CDR1 and CDR2: SGHDN, FVKESK. The CDR3 consists of 16 residues. As DNA, the CDR3 is TGTGCCAGCAGCCAATTCGGACAGGGATCTCTCTATGGCTACACCTTC. It codes for CASSQFGQGSLYGYTF. The full variable domain, with the rest looked up from reference TRBV14 and TRBJ1-2, is EAGVTQFPSHSVIEKGQTVTLRCDPISGHDNLYWYRRVMGKEIKFLLHFVKESKQDESGMPNNRFLAERTGGTYSTLKVQPAELEDSGVYFCASSQFGQGSLYGYTFGSGTRLTVV.

The CDR3 loop is CASSITSGRGGKFYNSPLHF. As DNA, the CDR3 is TGTGCCAGCAGCATTACGTCAGGACGGGGGGGGAAATTCTATAATTCACCCCTCCACTTT. The gene calls are TRBV3-1 (or the pseudogene TRBV3-2) and TRBJ1-6; D possibly corresponds to TRBD1 (5 bases). Germline V gene data show CDR1 as LGHDT and CDR2 as YNNKEL (reference sequence). This CDR3 is 20 amino acids long. Trimming stripped 5 bases from V and 3 bases from J, with 26 bases between.

This sequence joins TRBV9 and TRBJ1-1; 10 nucleotides align to TRBD1. CDR1 is SGDLS and CDR2 is YYNGEE in the germline V gene. V trimming: 3 bases; J trimming: 4 bases; junction bases outside the gene matches: 12. This CDR3 is 17 amino acids long. CDR3 residues: CASSAGVGGQGPTEAFF. CDR3 DNA: TGTGCCAGCAGCGCGGGAGTAGGGGGACAGGGGCCCACTGAAGCTTTCTTT.

The chain joins TRBV18 to TRBJ1-5, with a weak D call TRBD1 (5 bases). Germline loops: CDR1 KGHSH, CDR2 LQKENI. The CDR3 is made up of 16 amino acids. The ends were cut back, 3 bases at V and 2 bases at J, with 14 bases in the middle. The CDR3 DNA follows: TGTGCCAGCTCACCGGGACTCCTCACGGGCAATCAGCCCCAGCATTTT. This codes for CASSPGLLTGNQPQHF. The full variable domain, with the rest looked up from reference TRBV18 and TRBJ1-5, is NAGVMQNPRHLVRRRGQEARLRCSPMKGHSHVYWYRQLPEEGLKFMVYLQKENIIDESGMPKERFSAEFPKEGPSILRIQQVVRGDSAAYFCASSPGLLTGNQPQHFGDGTRLSIL.

The rearrangement links TRBV5-1 to TRBJ2-2; 9 nucleotides match TRBD1. V lost 4 bases, J lost 4 bases, and 5 bases stayed unmatched. CDR1 SGHRS and CDR2 YFSETQ come from the germline V gene. This CDR3 is 15 amino acids long. The CDR3 coding sequence is TGCGCCAGCAGCCCACAGGGGGCGGTCACCGGGGAGCTGTTTTTT. As protein: CASSPQGAVTGELFF.

V and J are TRBV2 and TRBJ1-1; tentatively, D is TRBD1 (6 bases). The CDR3 loop spans 14 amino acids. Trimming took off 3 bases at V and 4 bases at J, with 12 bases between the two ends. Germline V lookup: CDR1 SNHLY, CDR2 FYNNEI. CDR3 in amino acids: CASSENRASTEAFF. As DNA, the CDR3 is TGTGCCAGCAGTGAGAACAGGGCGAGCACTGAAGCTTTCTTT.

The V call is TRBV3-1 (or the pseudogene TRBV3-2), the J call TRBJ2-7; TRBD1 might be the D (6 bases). V lost 1 base and J lost 5, with 9 bases in between. Germline assignment: CDR1 LGHDT and CDR2 YNNKEL (reference sequence). The CDR3 has 13 amino acids. The CDR3 nucleotides read TGTGCCAGCAGCCAAGCACAGGGTGACGAGCAGTACTTC. Translation gives CASSQAQGDEQYF.

This chain uses TRBV6-2 or TRBV6-3 with TRBJ2-7; D remains unclear. Germline assignment: CDR1 MNHEY and CDR2 SVGEGT. V lost 6 bases to trimming and J lost 3 bases, with 6 bases between them. The CDR3 covers 11 residues. The chain's CDR3 is CASSPYYEQYF. CDR3 in DNA: TGTGCCAGCAGCCCCTACTACGAGCAGTACTTC.

This chain connects TRBV9 to TRBJ1-2; D gene unclear. CDR1 is SGDLS, CDR2 YYNGEE, per germline. The CDR3 consists of 14 residues. Trimming took off 4 bases at V and 7 bases at J, with 17 bases between the two ends. The CDR3: CASSLPTVGSGYTF. The DNA for the CDR3 is TGTGCCAGCAGCCTCCCCACAGTTGGTTCTGGCTACACCTTC.

The J gene is TRBJ2-1, the V gene TRBV9, with D tentatively TRBD1 (6 bases). Germline values: CDR1 SGDLS, CDR2 YYNGEE. This CDR3 contains 17 residues. V dropped 0 bases and J dropped 5 bases, with 18 bases sitting between them. CDR3 bases: TGTGCCAGCAGCGTAGAAGCTGGACAGAACGACAACAATGAGCAGTTCTTC. This sequence encodes CASSVEAGQNDNNEQFF.

J is TRBJ1-4 and V is TRBV15; D unresolved. The germline V and J ends were trimmed by 1 base and 0 bases, with 6 bases remaining between them. The CDR3 totals 15 residues. Germline-derived CDR1 and CDR2 are LNHNV and YYDKDF (reference sequence). CDR3 in DNA: TGTGCCACCAGCAGAGGTAGCTCAACTAATGAAAAACTGTTTTTT. Translating it yields CATSRGSSTNEKLFF.

This clone was detected a few times. The genes are TRBV11-3 and TRBJ2-1; TRBD1 is a possible D gene (6 bases). This CDR3 has 12 residues. Germline V lookup: CDR1 SGHNT, CDR2 YENEEA. Trimming cost V 8 bases and J 3 bases, with 8 bases left between them. The CDR3 here is CASGQIYNEQFF. The CDR3 DNA follows: TGTGCCAGCGGACAGATCTACAATGAGCAGTTCTTC. The variable domain in full, with the rest retrieved from reference TRBV11-3 and TRBJ2-1, is EAGVVQSPRYKIIEKKQPVAFWCNPISGHNTLYWYLQNLGQGPELLIRYENEEAVDDSQLPKDRFSAERLKGVDSTLKIQPAELGDSAVYLCASGQIYNEQFFGPGTRLTVL.

The chain joins TRBV7-9 to TRBJ1-2; 9 bases agree with TRBD1. The J segment lost 2 bases and the V segment lost 5 bases, leaving 6 bases of the junction unmatched. CDR3 size: 15 residues. Germline V gene data show CDR1 as SEHNR and CDR2 as FQNEAQ (reference sequence). CDR3 residues: CASSIGQGRNYGYTF. The DNA for the CDR3 is TGTGCCAGCAGCATAGGACAGGGGAGGAACTATGGCTACACCTTC.

This chain connects TRBV5-6 to TRBJ1-2; D may be TRBD1 (6 bases). Germline V gives CDR1 SGHDT, CDR2 YYEEEE. The CDR3 sequence is 16 residues long. V gave up 0 bases and J gave up 0 bases, with 12 bases separating them. The CDR3 nucleotides are TGTGCCAGCAGCTTGGGGCGTAGGGGGACTAACTATGGCTACACCTTC. Translating gives CASSLGRRGTNYGYTF.